Below, 17 T cell receptor beta chains from the same sample are listed, as sequenced in a study of regulatory T cells in long-lasting Graves disease. Time point meaning: persistent/refractory GD, antithyroid drugs over 5 years with positive TRAb. From RNA extracted from PBMCs, the TCR library was made. The authors built TCR beta libraries using iRepertoire HTBI primers and Arm-PCR of CDR3 regions. TCRdb ran MiXCR on the multiplex PCR reads and lists one entry per CDR3 protein. The sample lists a few hundred thousand distinct CDR3 sequences; roughly 21% were seen once. The material was peripheral blood mononuclear cells (PBMCs), obtained when the disease was refractory, from a patient treated with antithyroid drugs. The origin of the receptors is a female donor with Graves disease.

This clonotype has a handful of counts. The chain recombines TRBV12-5 with TRBJ2-2, with D unclear. Germline loops: CDR1 LGHNT, CDR2 FRNRAP. There are 12 residues in the CDR3. Trimming pared 2 bases from V and 9 bases from J, leaving 7 bases between. As DNA, the CDR3 is TGTGCTAGTGGTTTGTCCCCCCGGGAGCTGTTTTTT. Amino acid sequence: CASGLSPRELFF.

In its sample, this clonotype was seen many times. V is TRBV28 and J is TRBJ1-1, with D tentatively TRBD1 (6 bases). Germline lookup yields CDR1 MDHEN and CDR2 SYDVKM. The CDR3 length is 11 residues. Between the trimmed V and J ends, which lost 7 bases and 11 bases, there was a span of 14 bases. CDR3 sequence: CASTRGGMAFF. CDR3 coding DNA: TGTGCCAGCACTAGGGGGGGTATGGCTTTCTTT.

This clonotype was observed a handful of times. The rearrangement joins TRBV19 to TRBJ1-1; D remains unclear. The V and J ends lost 1 base and 4 bases respectively, with 7 bases between them. The germline V gene encodes CDR1 LNHDA and CDR2 SQIVND (reference sequence). The CDR3 is made up of 13 amino acids. CDR3 amino acids: CASSIGQFTEAFF. CDR3 bases: TGTGCCAGTAGTATAGGTCAATTCACTGAAGCTTTCTTT.

The rearrangement joins TRBV5-1 to TRBJ2-3; D might be TRBD2 (5 bases). Germline V gene data show CDR1 as SGHRS and CDR2 as YFSETQ. This CDR3 has 16 residues. Trimming took 0 bases from V and 1 from J, leaving 12 bases between them. CDR3 coding DNA: TGCGCCAGCAGCTTGGACTCGGAGGAGGGCACAGATACGCAGTATTTT. Protein sequence: CASSLDSEEGTDTQYF.

The chain has TRBV20-1 and TRBJ1-1; D is perhaps TRBD1 (6 bases). The germline V and J ends were trimmed by 6 bases and 3 bases, with 14 bases remaining between them. The CDR3 extends over 13 amino acids. Looked up from germline, CDR1 is DFQATT and CDR2 is SNEGSKA (reference sequence). CDR3 coding DNA: TGCAGTGCCCTCCGGGGGGCTCACACTGAAGCTTTCTTT. This encodes CSALRGAHTEAFF.

This clonotype was detected once. The rearrangement uses TRBV11-2 and TRBJ2-2; 8 bases are a match to TRBD1. Germline CDR1 is SGHAT and CDR2 is FQNNGV. This CDR3 region has 16 residues. Trimming took 5 bases from V and 5 from J; bases not matched to a gene: 10. CDR3 loop: CASSRGSRGQTGELFF. DNA for the CDR3: TGTGCCAGCAGCCGAGGGAGCAGGGGGCAGACCGGGGAGCTGTTTTTT. The whole variable domain, filled in from reference TRBV11-2 and TRBJ2-2, reads EAGVAQSPRYKIIEKRQSVAFWCNPISGHATLYWYQQILGQGPKLLIQFQNNGVVDDSQLPKDRFSAERLKGVDSTLKIQPAKLEDSAVYLCASSRGSRGQTGELFFGEGSRLTVL.

There are many counts of this clonotype. The chain uses TRBV29-1 and TRBJ2-5, with TRBD2 matching 10 bases. Trimming at V came to 0 bases and at J to 0 bases, leaving 7 bases not matched to a gene. The CDR3 extends over 17 amino acids. Germline lookup yields CDR1 SQVTM and CDR2 ANQGSEA. CDR3 loop: CSVEDVRTSGYQETQYF. The CDR3 DNA follows: TGCAGCGTTGAAGATGTTCGGACTAGCGGTTACCAAGAGACCCAGTACTTC. The whole variable domain, remainder taken from reference TRBV29-1 and TRBJ2-5, is SAVISQKPSRDICQRGTSLTIQCQVDSQVTMMFWYRQQPGQSLTLIATANQGSEATYESGFVIDKFPISRPNLTFSTLTVSNMSPEDSSIYLCSVEDVRTSGYQETQYFGPGTRLLVL.

This clonotype appeared many times. The V gene is TRBV9, the J gene TRBJ1-2, with unresolved D. Trimming cost V 0 bases and J 0 bases, with 9 bases left between them. Per the germline V gene, CDR1 is SGDLS and CDR2 is YYNGEE. There are 15 residues in the CDR3. CDR3 sequence (DNA): TGTGCCAGCAGCGTAGGGAGAGGCCCTAACTATGGCTACACCTTC. Protein product: CASSVGRGPNYGYTF.

This clonotype was observed many times. The chain employs TRBV6-1 and TRBJ1-2; D unclear. Trimming pared 3 bases from V and 1 base from J, leaving 3 bases between. CDR3 length equals 12 residues. Germline CDR1 reads MNHNS; CDR2 reads SASEGT. The CDR3, as DNA: TGTGCCAGCAGTGAGAGTAACTATGGCTACACCTTC. This translates into CASSESNYGYTF.

The chain employs TRBV4-1 and TRBJ1-1; no firm D call. Germline-derived CDR1 and CDR2 are MGHRA and YSYEKL. There are 14 residues in the CDR3. Trimming stripped 2 bases from V and 1 base from J, with 8 bases between. The CDR3 DNA sequence: TGCGCCAGCAGCCAACCCCGAACGAACACTGAAGCTTTCTTT. This sequence encodes CASSQPRTNTEAFF.

This clonotype was seen many times. The chain has TRBV19 and TRBJ1-1, with TRBD1 matching over 11 bases. CDR1 and CDR2 from the germline V gene are LNHDA and SQIVND (reference sequence). CDR3 length: 15 amino acids. V was pared by 4 bases and J by 4 bases, with 5 bases of the junction left unmatched. This CDR3 is CASSTKDRGRTEAFF. The DNA of the CDR3 is TGTGCCAGTAGTACCAAGGACAGGGGGCGCACTGAAGCTTTCTTT.

This clonotype has just a few counts. The missing conserved phenylalanine or tryptophan at the end of this CDR3 makes a read error likely. The limits of the CDR3 on the DNA are not certain, so only TCRdb's listed CDR3 is given. The rearrangement joins TRBV12-5 to TRBJ2-6. CDR1 is LGHNT, CDR2 FRNRAP, per germline. The CDR3 totals 15 residues, both ends included. The CDR3 loop is CASGADVGGANVLAS.

The table lists this clonotype with a few counts. The chain recombines TRBV7-3 with TRBJ2-1; no clear D gene. The ends were cut back, 2 bases at V and 9 bases at J, with 11 bases in the middle. Germline CDR1 and CDR2: SGHTA and FQGTGA. The CDR3 extends over 13 amino acids. CDR3 sequence reads: CASSLAVLGEQFF. For the CDR3, the DNA is TGTGCCAGCAGCTTAGCGGTCCTGGGTGAGCAGTTCTTC. The full variable domain, its missing parts supplied by reference TRBV7-3 and TRBJ2-1, is GAGVSQTPSNKVTEKGKYVELRCDPISGHTALYWYRQSLGQGPEFLIYFQGTGAADDSGLPNDRFFAVRPEGSVSTLKIQRTERGDSAVYLCASSLAVLGEQFFGPGTRLTVL.

At least ten counts were recorded for this clonotype. This rearrangement joins TRBV2 to TRBJ1-2; D is unresolved. This CDR3 comprises 15 residues. Looked up from germline, CDR1 is SNHLY and CDR2 is FYNNEI. Trimming cost V 1 base and J 6 bases, with 15 bases left between them. The CDR3 region is CASSEEAASIDGYTF. CDR3 nucleotide sequence: TGTGCCAGCAGTGAAGAGGCAGCGTCGATCGATGGCTACACCTTC.

This clonotype was picked up a small number of times. The rearrangement joins TRBV6-2 or TRBV6-3 to TRBJ2-7; D possibly corresponds to TRBD2 (6 bases). Germline lookup yields CDR1 MNHEY and CDR2 SVGEGT. Between the trimmed V and J ends, which lost 2 bases and 3 bases, there was a span of 23 bases. The CDR3 sequence is 18 residues long. CDR3 sequence: CASSYPSSGSPRSYEQYF. The CDR3 region has the DNA TGTGCCAGCAGTTACCCCTCCAGCGGGTCCCCAAGGAGCTACGAGCAGTACTTC.

This clonotype was seen only a few times. The chain recombines TRBV19 with TRBJ2-4; D remains unclear. CDR3 length: 16 residues. V lost 6 bases and J lost 4, with 19 bases in between. Germline-derived CDR1 and CDR2 are LNHDA and SQIVND (reference sequence). CDR3 amino acids: CASSFKGSEIKNIQYF. In DNA form, the CDR3 reads TGTGCCAGTAGCTTTAAGGGAAGTGAAATTAAAAACATTCAGTACTTC.

This chain joins TRBV28 and TRBJ2-1; 8 bases map to TRBD2. J gave up 0 bases and V 2 bases, and 3 bases lay outside the gene matches. Germline loops: CDR1 MDHEN, CDR2 SYDVKM. The CDR3 is 16 residues long. CDR3 sequence: CASSLAGGDSYNEQFF. CDR3 DNA sequence: TGTGCCAGCAGTTTAGCGGGGGGCGACTCCTACAATGAGCAGTTCTTC. Full variable domain (rest looked up from reference TRBV28 and TRBJ2-1): DVKVTQSSRYLVKRTGEKVFLECVQDMDHENMFWYRQDPGLGLRLIYFSYDVKMKEKGDIPEGYSVSREKKERFSLILESASTNQTSMYLCASSLAGGDSYNEQFFGPGTRLTVL.